This entry lists 32 T cell receptor beta chains sequenced from one sample in a study of T cell changes during pregnancy in multiple sclerosis. TCRdb's table, derived via immunoSEQ multiplex PCR, lists solely in-frame clones and lacks some. The sample shows 45,000 to 65,000 clones, about 90% of them seen only once. Specimen: CD4+ T cells from peripheral blood mononuclear cells, collected in the third trimester of pregnancy. The receptors stem from a female donor with multiple sclerosis, enrolled in a pregnancy study.

V usage is TRBV10-3 and J usage is TRBJ2-1; a weak D match, TRBD2 (6 bases). Germline lookup yields CDR1 ENHRY and CDR2 SYGVKD. Trimming took off 5 bases at V and 4 bases at J, with 9 bases between the two ends. The CDR3 has 13 residues. The CDR3 region is CAISLAEYNEQFF. CDR3 DNA sequence: TGTGCCATCAGTTTAGCGGAATACAATGAGCAGTTCTTC.

V gene TRBV11-3 combines with J gene TRBJ2-3, with 9 positions matching TRBD2. The germline V gene encodes CDR1 SGHNT and CDR2 YENEEA. With 1 base clipped from V and 5 bases from J, the junction kept 4 bases outside the gene matches. The CDR3 runs 15 residues. CDR3 in amino acids: CASSLGGGAGDTQYF. CDR3 DNA sequence: TGTGCCAGCAGCTTAGGCGGGGGGGCCGGAGATACGCAGTATTTT.

The chain carries TRBV4-1 and TRBJ1-1; D is ambiguous. The CDR3 extends over 14 amino acids. Germline values: CDR1 MGHRA, CDR2 YSYEKL. The V gene lost 2 bases and the J gene lost 2 bases, with 9 bases spanning the gap. The CDR3 here is CASSQLTPNTEAFF. The CDR3 DNA reads as TGCGCCAGCAGCCAACTGACACCAAACACTGAAGCTTTCTTT.

The gene calls are TRBV5-1 and TRBJ2-7, with 10 bases identical to TRBD1. The CDR3 totals 18 residues. Germline CDR1 and CDR2: SGHRS and YFSETQ. V was pared by 0 bases and J by 2 bases, with 11 bases of the junction left unmatched. CDR3 region: CASSLEYGGQGFPYEQYF. In nucleotides, the CDR3 is TGCGCCAGCAGCTTGGAATACGGGGGACAGGGGTTTCCCTACGAGCAGTACTTC. The entire variable domain, with the rest obtained from reference TRBV5-1 and TRBJ2-7, is as follows: KAGVTQTPRYLIKTRGQQVTLSCSPISGHRSVSWYQQTPGQGLQFLFEYFSETQRNKGNFPGRFSGRQFSNSRSEMNVSTLELGDSALYLCASSLEYGGQGFPYEQYFGPGTRLTVT.

The table lists this clone with a count of one. The rearrangement joins TRBV5-1 to TRBJ2-7; 7 positions match TRBD1. The CDR3 is made up of 18 amino acids. Germline values: CDR1 SGHRS, CDR2 YFSETQ. V gave up 2 bases and J gave up 9 bases; unmatched junction bases: 23. The CDR3 reads CASSFGGNLRGPSGGQYF. Here the CDR3 DNA reads TGCGCCAGCAGCTTCGGAGGTAATTTAAGGGGGCCCTCCGGTGGGCAGTACTTC.

In its sample, this clone was seen a few times. This CDR3 is CASSEGHSGNTIYF. The CDR3 nucleotides read TGCGCCAGCAGTGAGGGCCACTCTGGAAACACCATATATTTT. The chain employs TRBV10-1 and TRBJ1-3, with D unresolved. Germline lookup yields CDR1 WNHNN and CDR2 SYGVQD (reference sequence). Deletions cut 2 bases from V and 0 bases from J, with 5 bases between. The CDR3 totals 14 residues.

This clone came up once. The chain links TRBV7-2 to TRBJ2-5, with D possibly being TRBD1 (5 bases). CDR1 and CDR2 (germline): SGHTA, FQGNSA. V was cut by 3 bases and J by 5 bases, with 13 bases left in between. The CDR3 extends over 14 amino acids. As DNA, the CDR3 is TGTGCCAGCAGCTTGCCCAGGGATGGCGAGACCCAGTACTTC. Its protein is CASSLPRDGETQYF.

V usage is TRBV6-1 and J usage is TRBJ1-2, with D possibly matching TRBD1 (5 bases). Germline V gene data show CDR1 as MNHNS and CDR2 as SASEGT. This CDR3 is built from 16 residues. Deletions cut 1 base from V and 3 bases from J, with 15 bases between. In DNA, the CDR3 is TGTGCCAGCAGTGAAGGGAGGGGTACAATCTACTATGGCTACACCTTC. Its protein is CASSEGRGTIYYGYTF.

The chain recombines TRBV6-5 with TRBJ2-7; no clear D gene. Trimming left V 5 bases short and J 6 bases short, with 8 bases between. The CDR3 has 11 residues. The germline CDR1 and CDR2 sequences are MNHEY and SVGAGI. CDR3 in amino acids: CASSIPGEQYF. In DNA form, the CDR3 reads TGTGCCAGCAGTATCCCGGGCGAGCAGTACTTC.

The chain links TRBV6-5 to TRBJ1-4; no definite D call. V gave up 5 bases and J gave up 8 bases, with 15 bases separating them. The CDR3 runs 14 residues. Germline assignment: CDR1 MNHEY and CDR2 SVGAGI. CDR3 coding DNA: TGTGCCAGCAGTAACCGGGCAGGAGGGGAAAAACTGTTTTTT. Encoded protein: CASSNRAGGEKLFF.

This chain's CDR3 is CAISRESYEQYF. Written as DNA, the CDR3 is TGTGCCATCAGTCGGGAGTCCTACGAGCAGTACTTC. The gene calls are TRBV10-3 and TRBJ2-7; tentative D call: TRBD2 (6 bases). CDR1 is ENHRY and CDR2 is SYGVKD in the germline V gene. The CDR3 runs 12 residues. The V and J ends lost 5 bases and 1 base respectively, with 6 bases between them.

This clone was counted once. V and J are TRBV7-8 and TRBJ2-1; TRBD2 matches at 7 bases. Trimming removed 6 bases from V and 4 bases from J; junction bases left unmatched: 9. CDR3 size: 15 residues. Germline V gives CDR1 SGHVS, CDR2 FQNEAQ. The CDR3 spells CASRKSGATYNEQFF. The CDR3 DNA reads TGTGCCAGCAGAAAAAGCGGGGCAACATACAATGAGCAGTTCTTC. Variable domain in full (rest from reference TRBV7-8 and TRBJ2-1): GAGVSQSPRYKVAKRGQDVALRCDPISGHVSLFWYQQALGQGPEFLTYFQNEAQLDKSGLPSDRFFAERPEGSVSTLKIQRTQQEDSAVYLCASRKSGATYNEQFFGPGTRLTVL.

This clone came up a few times. This chain links TRBV5-1 with TRBJ1-2, with 10 positions matching TRBD1. After removal of 6 bases from V and 8 bases from J, the junction contained 16 bases not matched to a gene. Germline CDR1 is SGHRS and CDR2 is YFSETQ. The CDR3 covers 16 residues. The CDR3 sequence is CASIPGQGLRGEGYTF. Here the CDR3 DNA reads TGCGCCAGCATCCCGGGACAGGGGCTTCGGGGTGAGGGCTACACCTTC.

The V gene is TRBV5-8, the J gene TRBJ2-3; TRBD1 is a possible D gene (6 bases). The CDR3 runs to 15 residues. CDR1 is SGHTS and CDR2 is YDEGEE in the germline V gene. V lost 5 bases and J lost 0, with 13 bases in between. CDR3 nucleotides: TGTGCCAGCAGTTATGGGGGCAAAAGCACAGATACGCAGTATTTT. Translating it yields CASSYGGKSTDTQYF.

The V gene is TRBV6-1, the J gene TRBJ1-1; D gene unclear. CDR3 length equals 14 residues. Germline values: CDR1 MNHNS, CDR2 SASEGT. V was cut by 2 bases and J by 0 bases, with 7 bases left in between. The CDR3 protein is CASSEHSLNTEAFF. For the CDR3, the DNA is TGTGCCAGCAGTGAACACTCCTTGAACACTGAAGCTTTCTTT.

The V gene is TRBV7-9, the J gene TRBJ1-5; no firm D call. CDR3 length: 13 residues. V was pared by 4 bases and J by 5 bases, with 9 bases between. Germline CDR1 is SEHNR and CDR2 is FQNEAQ (reference sequence). The CDR3 is CASSSTEYQPQHF. CDR3 bases: TGTGCCAGCAGCTCAACAGAGTATCAGCCCCAGCATTTT.

This clone was picked up one time. The chain combines TRBV5-8 with TRBJ2-3, with a weak D call TRBD2 (6 bases). Germline V gives CDR1 SGHTS, CDR2 YDEGEE. The length of the CDR3 is 15 residues. Trimming stripped 2 bases from V and 0 bases from J, with 10 bases between. This CDR3 is CASSFAGKSTDTQYF. The CDR3 nucleotides read TGTGCCAGCAGCTTTGCGGGGAAAAGCACAGATACGCAGTATTTT.

The rearrangement uses TRBV5-1 and TRBJ2-3; 8 bases map to TRBD2. Germline V lookup: CDR1 SGHRS, CDR2 YFSETQ. The trim removed 0 bases at V and 1 base at J, leaving 13 bases unmatched. The CDR3 has 19 residues. The CDR3 DNA follows: TGCGCCAGCAGCTTGGACGAAGGGGGACTAGGTCTCGGCACAGATACGCAGTATTTT. As protein: CASSLDEGGLGLGTDTQYF.

CDR3 DNA: TGTGCCTGGAGTGTTGCCCCGGGCTATGGCTACACCTTC. Amino acid sequence: CAWSVAPGYGYTF. This chain uses TRBV30 with TRBJ1-2; D gene unclear. CDR1 and CDR2 (germline): GTSNPN, SVGIG (reference sequence). CDR3 length equals 13 residues. The germline V and J ends were trimmed by 0 bases and 4 bases, with 9 bases remaining between them.

The V call is TRBV9, the J call TRBJ2-3; no clear D. The CDR3 runs 12 residues. From germline, CDR1 is SGDLS and CDR2 YYNGEE. Deletions cut 0 bases from V and 14 bases from J, with 13 bases between. The CDR3 is CASSVEGQRLYF. For the CDR3, the DNA is TGTGCCAGCAGCGTAGAAGGTCAGAGGCTGTATTTT.

This chain uses TRBV4-2 with TRBJ2-1, with unresolved D. Germline V gene sequence: CDR1 LGHNA, CDR2 YNFKEQ. The CDR3 is made up of 14 amino acids. Trimming removed 5 bases at V and 0 bases at J, with 8 bases between. The CDR3 spells CASSALSSYNEQFF. The CDR3 bases are TGTGCCAGCAGCGCACTGAGCTCCTACAATGAGCAGTTCTTC.

This clone was seen a handful of times. This chain connects TRBV15 to TRBJ1-4; 11 positions agree with TRBD1. This CDR3 region has 19 residues. Trimming cost V 0 bases and J 5 bases; bases outside gene matches: 11. The germline V gene has CDR1 LNHNV and CDR2 YYDKDF (reference sequence). CDR3 coding DNA: TGTGCCACCAGCAGAGAGGGGGCCGGGACAGGGGGGAAAAATGAAAAACTGTTTTTT. This gives the protein CATSREGAGTGGKNEKLFF.

The V and J genes are TRBV7-8 and TRBJ2-2, with TRBD1 as a possible D gene (6 bases). V lost 3 bases and J lost 7, with 12 bases in between. Germline CDR1 SGHVS, CDR2 FQNEAQ. This CDR3 contains 14 residues. This CDR3 reads CASSLDRADGELFF. CDR3 nucleotides: TGTGCCAGCAGCTTGGACAGAGCCGACGGGGAGCTGTTTTTT.

The V gene is TRBV7-9, the J gene TRBJ1-2; TRBD1 might be the D (5 bases). Trimming removed 5 bases at V and 4 bases at J, with 20 bases between. CDR1 is SEHNR, CDR2 FQNEAQ, per germline (reference sequence). The CDR3 is 16 amino acids. This CDR3 is CASSRGPRANFYGYTF. In nucleotides, the CDR3 is TGTGCCAGCAGCCGCGGACCCAGGGCTAACTTCTATGGCTACACCTTC.

The V call is TRBV19, the J call TRBJ1-5; 7 bases are a match to TRBD1. Germline CDR1 reads LNHDA; CDR2 reads SQIVND (reference sequence). V lost 3 bases, J lost 3 bases, and 5 bases stayed unmatched. The CDR3 extends over 15 amino acids. Here the CDR3 reads CASSMTGMNNQPQHF. The DNA for the CDR3 is TGTGCCAGTAGTATGACAGGGATGAACAATCAGCCCCAGCATTTT.

This chain links TRBV2 with TRBJ2-7; tentatively, D is TRBD1 (6 bases). In germline, CDR1 is SNHLY, CDR2 FYNNEI. The V end lost 5 bases, the J end lost 4 bases, and 18 bases lay between the germline ends. CDR3 size: 15 residues. The CDR3 nucleotides read TGTGCCAGCAGTCGTCCCGGGACAATAGCTTACGAGCAGTACTTC. Translation: CASSRPGTIAYEQYF. Full variable domain (missing parts from reference TRBV2 and TRBJ2-7): EPEVTQTPSHQVTQMGQEVILRCVPISNHLYFYWYRQILGQKVEFLVSFYNNEISEKSEIFDDQFSVERPDGSNFTLKIRSTKLEDSAMYFCASSRPGTIAYEQYFGPGTRLTVT.

This chain connects TRBV11-2 to TRBJ1-5, with 7 bases lining up with TRBD1. Losses at the gene ends were 5 bases for V and 2 bases for J; bases not matched to a gene: 6. The germline gives CDR1 SGHAT, CDR2 FQNNGV. CDR3 length equals 15 residues. The CDR3, as DNA: TGTGCCAGCAGCCGGGACAGCCTGGGCAATCAGCCCCAGCATTTT. Translated: CASSRDSLGNQPQHF.

This clone was seen a few times. The chain recombines TRBV6-6 with TRBJ2-2; TRBD1 aligns across 7 bases. Germline V gives CDR1 MNHNY, CDR2 SVGAGI (reference sequence). Losses at the gene ends were 6 bases for V and 5 bases for J; bases not matched to a gene: 3. The CDR3 loop spans 13 amino acids. The CDR3 DNA follows: TGTGCCAGCAGGAGGGGGCAGACCGGGGAGCTGTTTTTT. It codes for CASRRGQTGELFF.

The rearrangement uses TRBV29-1 and TRBJ2-1; 8 nucleotides agree with TRBD1. Germline CDR1 is SQVTM and CDR2 is ANQGSEA. This CDR3 region has 13 residues. The V gene end was trimmed by 6 bases and the J gene end by 5 bases; junction bases not matched to a gene: 6. The chain's CDR3 is CSVPRQGNNEQFF. In nucleotides, the CDR3 is TGCAGCGTCCCGAGACAGGGGAACAATGAGCAGTTCTTC.

The chain employs TRBV6-1 and TRBJ1-2; D is uncertain. Germline V gene sequence: CDR1 MNHNS, CDR2 SASEGT. Deletions cut 0 bases from V and 4 bases from J, with 15 bases between. CDR3 size: 16 residues. DNA for the CDR3: TGTGCCAGCAGTGAAGCGGCTTCGTTGCGGGGCTATGGCTACACCTTC. This codes for CASSEAASLRGYGYTF.

The gene calls are TRBV2 and TRBJ1-3; D unclear. V was cut by 2 bases and J by 0 bases, with 11 bases left in between. Germline values: CDR1 SNHLY, CDR2 FYNNEI. This CDR3 has 16 residues. DNA of the CDR3: TGTGCCAGCAGTGAAACCGACACACTCTCTGGAAACACCATATATTTT. Its protein product is CASSETDTLSGNTIYF. The variable domain in full, completed from reference TRBV2 and TRBJ1-3, reads EPEVTQTPSHQVTQMGQEVILRCVPISNHLYFYWYRQILGQKVEFLVSFYNNEISEKSEIFDDQFSVERPDGSNFTLKIRSTKLEDSAMYFCASSETDTLSGNTIYFGEGSWLTVV.

This clone was seen only once. V and J are TRBV10-3 and TRBJ2-1; TRBD2 matches 9 bases. The CDR3 consists of 15 residues. Germline V CDR1 and CDR2: ENHRY, SYGVKD. With 4 bases clipped from V and 9 bases from J, the junction kept 10 bases outside the gene matches. CDR3 loop: CAISALAGSEGEQFF. CDR3 bases: TGTGCCATCAGTGCTCTAGCGGGGTCAGAGGGTGAGCAGTTCTTC.